These 8 T cell receptor beta chains were all obtained from the same sample, sequenced in a study of T cell responses to AZD1222 COVID-19 vaccine. This table comes from immunoSEQ multiplex PCR, and its TCRdb copy is limited to in-frame clones, with some not included. The sample records over 120,000 clones, over 90% being singletons. Sequences were derived from peripheral blood, sampled 28 days after the second AZD1222 dose. The origin of the receptors is an adult who received the AZD1222 COVID-19 vaccine.

V gene TRBV7-3 combines with J gene TRBJ1-1, with D possibly matching TRBD1 (6 bases). V lost 2 bases and J lost 4, with 11 bases in between. In germline, CDR1 is SGHTA, CDR2 FQGTGA. This CDR3 is 14 amino acids long. CDR3: CASSLQGRSTEAFF. CDR3 in DNA: TGTGCCAGCAGCTTACAGGGGAGGAGCACTGAAGCTTTCTTT.

This chain connects TRBV28 to TRBJ1-2; possibly TRBD1 for D (6 bases). Trimming stripped 5 bases from V and 4 bases from J, with 14 bases between. The CDR3 is 14 amino acids. Per germline, CDR1 MDHEN and CDR2 SYDVKM. The CDR3: CASSPTGKLYGYTF. CDR3 in DNA: TGTGCCAGCAGTCCGACAGGCAAACTCTATGGCTACACCTTC.

Concerning this clone itself: Its ends do not fully match the called genes, so a read error is possible. The rearrangement links TRBV19 to TRBJ1-2; D is possibly TRBD1 (6 bases). Germline V lookup: CDR1 LNHDA, CDR2 SQIVND (reference sequence). This CDR3 has 11 residues. CDR3 DNA: TGTGCCAGTGGGAACAGGGAAATGCCCTCCTTC. It codes for CASGNREMPSF.

The V gene is TRBV9, the J gene TRBJ2-2, with 8 bases aligning to TRBD1. The CDR3 sequence is 15 residues long. The germline V gene has CDR1 SGDLS and CDR2 YYNGEE. V shed 4 bases, J shed 3 bases, and the junction held 5 bases outside the gene matches. The CDR3 DNA sequence: TGTGCCAGCAGCCCCTGGGACAGGTACACCGGGGAGCTGTTTTTT. It yields the protein CASSPWDRYTGELFF. The variable domain in full, completed from reference TRBV9 and TRBJ2-2, reads DSGVTQTPKHLITATGQRVTLRCSPRSGDLSVYWYQQSLDQGLQFLIQYYNGEERAKGNILERFSAQQFPDLHSELNLSSLELGDSALYFCASSPWDRYTGELFFGEGSRLTVL.

The chain has TRBV7-9 and TRBJ1-4; weak D call: TRBD1 (6 bases). CDR1 and CDR2 from the germline V gene are SEHNR and FQNEAQ (reference sequence). Trimming removed 6 bases at V and 12 bases at J, with 23 bases between. The CDR3 loop spans 15 amino acids. CDR3 nucleotide sequence: TGTGCCAGCAGTCGGGGGCGCCAGGGGAATGGAGAACTGTTTTTT. Its translation: CASSRGRQGNGELFF. The complete variable domain, with remaining parts taken from reference TRBV7-9 and TRBJ1-4, reads DTGVSQNPRHKITKRGQNVTFRCDPISEHNRLYWYRQTLGQGPEFLTYFQNEAQLEKSRLLSDRFSAERPKGSFSTLEIQRTEQGDSAMYLCASSRGRQGNGELFFGSGTQLSVL.

The rearrangement uses TRBV19 and TRBJ1-1, with D unclear. Germline lookup yields CDR1 LNHDA and CDR2 SQIVND (reference sequence). Deletions cut 0 bases from V and 4 bases from J, with 15 bases between. This CDR3 contains 16 residues. In DNA form, the CDR3 reads TGTGCCAGTAGTATAGACCATCTGGTTGGGAGCACTGAAGCTTTCTTT. This sequence encodes CASSIDHLVGSTEAFF.

V is TRBV2 and J is TRBJ1-1, with 9 bases that match TRBD1. The length of the CDR3 is 14 residues. Germline values: CDR1 SNHLY, CDR2 FYNNEI. V shed 11 bases and J 1 base; nucleotides not matched to a gene: 8. The CDR3 is CAHEGQGPNTEAFF. DNA for the CDR3: TGTGCCCACGAGGGACAGGGACCGAACACTGAAGCTTTCTTT.

The chain couples TRBV5-4 to TRBJ2-7, with 7 positions matching TRBD2. This CDR3 has 14 residues. CDR1 SGHNT and CDR2 YYREEE come from the germline V gene (reference sequence). The V gene end was trimmed by 2 bases and the J gene end by 2 bases; junction bases not matched to a gene: 4. The CDR3: CASSFTSAPYEQYF. The CDR3, as DNA: TGTGCCAGCAGCTTCACTAGCGCTCCCTACGAGCAGTACTTC.